These 2 T cell receptor beta chains came from one sample sequenced in a study of shared clonotypes between healthy human individuals. TCRdb keeps only in-frame clones here, not all; method: immunoSEQ multiplex PCR. The sample shows approximately 2,000,000 clones, 85% to 95% of them seen only once. Sequencing was carried out using naive CD4+ T cells from PBMCs. Subset of the sample: CD45RA+ positively selected. The receptors were gathered from a man younger than 35 in good health. Some clones in this sample may be carry-over from other donors' samples.

Note on this clone: The same CDR3 also results from other DNA sequences found in this sample. The V gene is TRBV19, the J gene TRBJ1-1, with TRBD1 matching 7 bases. Germline loops: CDR1 LNHDA, CDR2 SQIVND (reference sequence). V gave up 5 bases and J gave up 0 bases; unmatched junction bases: 3. This CDR3 is built from 14 residues. The CDR3 region is CASSPQGMNTEAFF. The CDR3 DNA reads TGTGCCAGTAGTCCACAGGGGATGAACACTGAAGCTTTCTTT.

CDR3 sequence reads: CASSPGLPVTYEQYF. The DNA for the CDR3 is TGCGCCAGCAGCCCAGGACTACCAGTTACCTACGAGCAGTACTTC. The genes are TRBV5-1 and TRBJ2-7, with a weak D call TRBD2 (6 bases). The CDR3 loop spans 15 amino acids. Trimming shortened V by 4 bases and J by 2 bases, and 16 bases separated the two germline ends. Germline values: CDR1 SGHRS, CDR2 YFSETQ.